One sample yielded the 21 T cell receptor beta chains listed below, sequenced in a study of cytomegalovirus exposure and HLA in healthy donors. It was with 60 Vbeta and 13 Jbeta primers that the PCR ran. Method: immunoSEQ multiplex PCR; TCRdb's copy keeps in-frame clones and lacks some. The table shows approximately 98,000 clones, with about 81% occurring only once. Sequencing was done on a sample of PBMCs. Receptors were obtained from a man younger than 35 in good health and CMV-seropositive.

This clone occurred once. The CDR3 nucleotides read TGTGCCATCAGTGAGGGGACAGGGAGTGGCTACACCTTC. Translation gives CAISEGTGSGYTF. This sequence joins TRBV10-3 and TRBJ1-2; 9 nucleotides match TRBD1. The V gene end was trimmed by 2 bases and the J gene end by 7 bases; junction bases not matched to a gene: 2. Germline V lookup: CDR1 ENHRY, CDR2 SYGVKD. CDR3 length: 13 amino acids.

The chain uses TRBV15 and TRBJ2-5; 7 nucleotides agree with TRBD2. J gave up 7 bases and V 0 bases, and 11 bases lay outside the gene matches. Per the germline V gene, CDR1 is LNHNV and CDR2 is YYDKDF (reference sequence). The CDR3 is 16 residues long. Here the CDR3 reads CATSREGAGRGGTQYF. For the CDR3, the DNA is TGTGCCACCAGCAGAGAAGGGGCAGGGCGCGGGGGGACCCAGTACTTC.

This sequence joins TRBV28 and TRBJ1-6; D not resolved. The germline gives CDR1 MDHEN, CDR2 SYDVKM. The CDR3 spans 12 residues. V lost 8 bases and J 7 bases, leaving 9 bases between the germline ends. CDR3 coding DNA: TGTGCCAGCCGCGGTGAGAATTCACCCCTCCACTTT. Its protein product is CASRGENSPLHF.

The genes are TRBV7-9 and TRBJ2-5, with 7 bases identical to TRBD1. The CDR3 consists of 15 residues. Germline V CDR1 and CDR2: SEHNR, FQNEAQ (reference sequence). Losses at the gene ends were 4 bases for V and 2 bases for J; bases not matched to a gene: 7. The CDR3 region is CASSSGTAPQETQYF. The DNA of the CDR3 is TGTGCCAGCAGCTCCGGGACAGCTCCACAAGAGACCCAGTACTTC.

The chain links TRBV9 to TRBJ2-2, with unresolved D. The CDR3 is made up of 12 amino acids. Germline V gene sequence: CDR1 SGDLS, CDR2 YYNGEE. V was shortened by 0 bases and J by 5 bases, with 2 bases between the two germline ends. As DNA, the CDR3 is TGTGCCAGCAGCGTAGTAACCGGGGAGCTGTTTTTT. Translating it yields CASSVVTGELFF.

The genes are TRBV4-1 and TRBJ2-1; 8 bases are a match to TRBD1. Germline CDR1 reads MGHRA; CDR2 reads YSYEKL. The ends lost 1 base at V and 5 bases at J; junction bases unmatched: 4. The CDR3 spans 15 residues. Here the CDR3 reads CASSQGTGRDNEQFF. CDR3 DNA sequence: TGCGCCAGCAGCCAAGGGACAGGGAGAGACAATGAGCAGTTCTTC.

This clone has just a few counts. The J gene is TRBJ2-1, the V gene TRBV5-1, with 9 bases aligning to TRBD1. The CDR3 sequence is 15 residues long. CDR1 and CDR2 from the germline V gene are SGHRS and YFSETQ. Losses at the gene ends were 2 bases for V and 7 bases for J; bases not matched to a gene: 7. The CDR3 region has the DNA TGCGCCAGCAGCTTACAACAGGGGGCGGGAAATGAGCAGTTCTTC. This translates into CASSLQQGAGNEQFF.

V and J are TRBV27 and TRBJ2-7; TRBD1 matches 7 bases. The CDR3 contains 14 residues. In germline, CDR1 is MNHEY, CDR2 SMNVEV (reference sequence). The V and J ends lost 2 bases and 4 bases, in that order; junction bases with no gene match: 5. The DNA for the CDR3 is TGTGCCAGCAGTTTAGGACAGGACGGATACGAGCAGTACTTC. It codes for CASSLGQDGYEQYF.

This sequence joins TRBV4-1 and TRBJ1-1; 7 bases line up with TRBD1. The CDR3 totals 15 residues. V shed 3 bases, J shed 4 bases, and the junction held 8 bases outside the gene matches. Per the germline V gene, CDR1 is MGHRA and CDR2 is YSYEKL. In DNA form, the CDR3 reads TGCGCCAGCAGCCAGTTGACAGGGATTCGCACTGAAGCTTTCTTT. It translates to CASSQLTGIRTEAFF.

Only one count was recorded for this clone. This rearrangement joins TRBV25-1 to TRBJ1-2; a weak D match, TRBD1 (6 bases). Per germline, CDR1 MGHDK and CDR2 SYGVNS. This CDR3 has 15 residues. V was pared by 2 bases and J by 4 bases, with 14 bases between. In DNA, the CDR3 is TGTGCCAGCAGTGAAACAGGGATGGTTGGCTATGGCTACACCTTC. Its translation is CASSETGMVGYGYTF.

This CDR3 is CASSPLWGQGGTYEQYF. DNA of the CDR3: TGTGCCAGCTCCCCCCTTTGGGGCCAGGGGGGTACCTACGAGCAGTACTTC. This chain uses TRBV27 with TRBJ2-7; D possibly corresponds to TRBD1 (7 bases). V dropped 8 bases and J dropped 2 bases, with 25 bases sitting between them. Germline assignment: CDR1 MNHEY and CDR2 SMNVEV (reference sequence). This CDR3 spans 17 amino acids.

This clone has just one count. The V and J genes are TRBV27 and TRBJ1-4; D might be TRBD1 (6 bases). The CDR3 contains 15 residues. Trimming left V 1 base short and J 7 bases short, with 13 bases between. Per germline, CDR1 MNHEY and CDR2 SMNVEV (reference sequence). CDR3 loop: CASSLYDRGGEKLFF. The CDR3 DNA reads TGTGCCAGCAGTTTATACGACAGAGGGGGTGAAAAACTGTTTTTT.

The chain joins TRBV7-9 to TRBJ1-1; no definite D call. Trimming removed 2 bases from V and 6 bases from J, with 13 bases in between. Germline V CDR1 and CDR2: SEHNR, FQNEAQ (reference sequence). This CDR3 has 14 amino acids. The CDR3 sequence: CASSLNRLDAEAFF. The CDR3 DNA reads as TGTGCCAGCAGCTTAAATCGACTTGACGCTGAAGCTTTCTTT.

This clone has only a few counts. The chain combines TRBV19 with TRBJ1-5; a possible D gene is TRBD1 (5 bases). This CDR3 spans 12 amino acids. In germline, CDR1 is LNHDA, CDR2 SQIVND (reference sequence). Trimming cost V 3 bases and J 7 bases, with 7 bases left between them. CDR3 coding DNA: TGTGCCAGTAGTATTGGGGCGCAGCCCCAGCATTTT. It is translated as CASSIGAQPQHF.

This clone has more than one count but fewer than ten. The rearrangement uses TRBV4-1 and TRBJ1-1; 8 bases match TRBD1. This CDR3 spans 14 amino acids. Germline V CDR1 and CDR2: MGHRA, YSYEKL. V gave up 6 bases and J gave up 7 bases; unmatched junction bases: 10. Here the CDR3 DNA reads TGCGCCAGCAGTACGGACAGGGTCTACGGTGAAGCTTTCTTT. Its protein product is CASSTDRVYGEAFF.

Judged by abundance, this clone is medium-sized (0.01 to 0.1%). This chain links TRBV19 with TRBJ2-3; D may be TRBD2 (6 bases). From germline, CDR1 is LNHDA and CDR2 SQIVND (reference sequence). V lost 6 bases and J lost 1, with 20 bases in between. The CDR3 runs 17 residues. The CDR3 nucleotides read TGTGCCAGTAGCCCCGATCGCCCTAGCGCCGGCACAGATACGCAGTATTTT. Protein product: CASSPDRPSAGTDTQYF.

The chain is built from TRBV5-1 and TRBJ2-5, with 9 nucleotides matching TRBD1. This CDR3 spans 15 amino acids. Trimming took 2 bases from V and 5 from J; bases not matched to a gene: 7. Germline V CDR1 and CDR2: SGHRS, YFSETQ. For the CDR3, the DNA is TGCGCCAGCAGCTTTCGGGACAGGGCGAGGGAGACCCAGTACTTC. Translated: CASSFRDRARETQYF. The full variable domain, with the rest looked up from reference TRBV5-1 and TRBJ2-5, is KAGVTQTPRYLIKTRGQQVTLSCSPISGHRSVSWYQQTPGQGLQFLFEYFSETQRNKGNFPGRFSGRQFSNSRSEMNVSTLELGDSALYLCASSFRDRARETQYFGPGTRLLVL.

The gene calls are TRBV4-1 and TRBJ2-2, with 7 bases fitting TRBD1. Germline CDR1 reads MGHRA; CDR2 reads YSYEKL. This CDR3 contains 16 residues. The ends lost 6 bases at V and 5 bases at J; junction bases unmatched: 12. The DNA for the CDR3 is TGCGCCAGCAGTCAAACGACAGGGATTGATACCGGGGAGCTGTTTTTT. It encodes CASSQTTGIDTGELFF.

The V and J genes are TRBV5-4 and TRBJ1-1; D is possibly TRBD1 (6 bases). The CDR3 spans 12 residues. Germline loops: CDR1 SGHNT, CDR2 YYREEE (reference sequence). V was cut by 2 bases and J by 5 bases, with 7 bases left in between. CDR3 sequence: CASSFGQTEAFF. The CDR3 bases are TGTGCCAGCAGCTTTGGACAGACTGAAGCTTTCTTT.

The chain carries TRBV15 and TRBJ1-1; D possibly corresponds to TRBD1 (5 bases). CDR3 length: 15 residues. Germline V gene sequence: CDR1 LNHNV, CDR2 YYDKDF (reference sequence). The germline V and J ends were trimmed by 0 bases and 7 bases, with 15 bases remaining between them. In DNA, the CDR3 is TGTGCCACCAGCAGAGATCAGGGCTTGGGGCTTGAAGCTTTCTTT. It yields the protein CATSRDQGLGLEAFF.

The chain carries TRBV6-5 and TRBJ2-1; maybe TRBD1 (7 bases). The CDR3 consists of 16 residues. The germline V gene has CDR1 MNHEY and CDR2 SVGAGI. V lost 0 bases, J lost 4 bases, and 13 bases lay in between. CDR3 in DNA: TGTGCCAGCAGTTACTCGAGCCCAGGGGGGTACAATGAGCAGTTCTTC. It is translated as CASSYSSPGGYNEQFF.